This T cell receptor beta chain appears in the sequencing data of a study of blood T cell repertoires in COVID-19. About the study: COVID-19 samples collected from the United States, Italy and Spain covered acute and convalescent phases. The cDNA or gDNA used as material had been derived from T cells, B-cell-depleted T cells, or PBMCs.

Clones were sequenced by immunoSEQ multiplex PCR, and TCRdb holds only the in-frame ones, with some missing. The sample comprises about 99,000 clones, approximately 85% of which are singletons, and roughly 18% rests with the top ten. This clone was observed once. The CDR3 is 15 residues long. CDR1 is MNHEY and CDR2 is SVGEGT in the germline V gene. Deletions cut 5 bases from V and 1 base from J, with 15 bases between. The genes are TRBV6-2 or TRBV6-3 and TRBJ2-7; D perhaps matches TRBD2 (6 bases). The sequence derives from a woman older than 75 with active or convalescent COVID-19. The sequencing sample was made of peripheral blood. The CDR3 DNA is TGTGCCAGCAGTGCCCACGCGGACTATTCCTACGAGCAGTACTTC. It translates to CASSAHADYSYEQYF.